These 6 T cell receptor beta chains came from one sample sequenced in a study of T cells in Graves' hyperthyroidism and ophthalmopathy. Researchers amplified the TCR beta CDR3 regions from RNA transcripts. RT-PCR in the first round (using the HTBI primer set) targeted the TCR CDR3. MiXCR was run by TCRdb on the multiplex PCR reads, yielding one entry per CDR3 protein. The profile shows some 400,000 distinct CDR3 sequences, about 13% of them singletons. The source material was blood. The receptors were gathered from a man aged 30 to 45 with Graves' hyperthyroidism that later progressed to Graves' ophthalmopathy.

A note on this clonotype: Since a much larger clone is just one base distant, this may be a read error. This chain connects TRBV11-2 to TRBJ2-2, with D uncertain. The CDR3 has 14 residues. Trimming left V 5 bases short and J 4 bases short, with 11 bases between. Germline values: CDR1 SGHAT, CDR2 FQNNGV. The CDR3 coding sequence is TGTGCCAGCAGCCCGCTGGAGAGCACCGGGGAGCTGTTTTTT. Translating gives CASSPLESTGELFF.

A word on this clonotype: Given a much more abundant clone one base away, this may be a read error. Without the conserved terminal phenylalanine or tryptophan, this CDR3 likely stems from a read error. V gene TRBV9 combines with J gene TRBJ1-1; no clear D gene. The CDR3 has 15 amino acids. The V gene's germline CDR1 is SGDLS and CDR2 YYNGEE. V was cut by 4 bases and J by 3 bases, with 16 bases left in between. This CDR3 is CASSPFGRQDTEAFS. CDR3 sequence (DNA): TGTGCCAGCAGCCCTTTCGGGCGGCAGGACACTGAAGCTTTCTCT.

This clonotype has at least ten counts. The rearrangement links TRBV28 to TRBJ1-1; D is uncertain. This CDR3 spans 15 amino acids. V was clipped by 8 bases and J by 0 bases, with 16 bases between them. Germline V lookup: CDR1 MDHEN, CDR2 SYDVKM. The DNA for the CDR3 is TGTGCCAGCGGCGTATTAGACAACCTGAACACTGAAGCTTTCTTT. Amino acids: CASGVLDNLNTEAFF. The variable domain in full, completed from reference TRBV28 and TRBJ1-1, reads DVKVTQSSRYLVKRTGEKVFLECVQDMDHENMFWYRQDPGLGLRLIYFSYDVKMKEKGDIPEGYSVSREKKERFSLILESASTNQTSMYLCASGVLDNLNTEAFFGQGTRLTVV.

V and J are TRBV4-1 and TRBJ1-2, with D tentatively TRBD1 (5 bases). The CDR3 extends over 15 amino acids. Looked up from germline, CDR1 is MGHRA and CDR2 is YSYEKL. V was clipped by 3 bases and J by 4 bases, with 15 bases between them. The CDR3, as DNA: TGCGCCAGCAGCCACTCTCCCGGGGCTGGCTATGGCTACACCTTC. It translates to CASSHSPGAGYGYTF.

This clonotype showed up many times. As DNA, the CDR3 is TGCAGTGCTAGAGCAGGAGGGGGGGGCACTGAAGCTTTCTTT. This codes for CSARAGGGGTEAFF. The V gene is TRBV20-1, the J gene TRBJ1-1; perhaps TRBD1 as D (6 bases). CDR3 length: 14 residues. CDR1 is DFQATT and CDR2 is SNEGSKA in the germline V gene (reference sequence). Deletions cut 1 base from V and 4 bases from J, with 13 bases between.

V is TRBV5-5 and J is TRBJ1-2; D ambiguous. Germline values: CDR1 SGHKS, CDR2 YYEKEE (reference sequence). This CDR3 has 14 residues. V gave up 1 base and J gave up 7 bases, with 14 bases separating them. CDR3 nucleotide sequence: TGTGCCAGCAGCTTGTGGGCAGGAGTAGTTGGCTACACCTTC. Residues: CASSLWAGVVGYTF.